The 27 T cell receptor beta chains below all came from one sample that was sequenced in a study of molecular identifiers for immune sequencing clone quantification. TCRdb re-called the PCR reads with MiXCR, one entry per CDR3 protein. In the table there are 62,000 or so distinct CDR3 sequences, around 18% of which are singletons. Input material: naive CD8+ T cells from blood, with Jurkat cell RNA spiked in. Subset reported: FACS-sorted CD8+CD4-CCR7+CD45RA+ naive T cells. These receptor sequences come from a human donor in good health. Some libraries in this study had Jurkat cell RNA spiked in.

By frequency in the sample, this clonotype is medium-sized (0.01 to 0.1%). The chain carries TRBV5-1 and TRBJ2-3, with 8 bases aligning to TRBD1. The CDR3 is 18 residues long. Trimming at V came to 5 bases and at J to 1 base, leaving 15 bases not matched to a gene. Germline loops: CDR1 SGHRS, CDR2 YFSETQ. The CDR3 nucleotides read TGCGCCAGCAGTCCCGTGGGGCAGGGGGCTGGCGGCACAGATACGCAGTATTTT. Translating it yields CASSPVGQGAGGTDTQYF.

This clonotype was recorded many times. The chain uses TRBV20-1 and TRBJ2-5; either TRBD1 or TRBD2 may supply D (5 bases each). Trimming shortened V by 2 bases and J by 8 bases, and 18 bases separated the two germline ends. This CDR3 is 14 amino acids long. Germline V gives CDR1 DFQATT, CDR2 SNEGSKA (reference sequence). For the CDR3, the DNA is TGCAGTGCTAGATCCCCGTGGGACGGGGAAACCCAGTACTTC. It is translated as CSARSPWDGETQYF.

This clonotype was detected ten times or more. This chain links TRBV4-2 with TRBJ2-7, with 10 bases that match TRBD2. The CDR3 length is 15 residues. Germline V gene lookup returns CDR1 LGHNA and CDR2 YNFKEQ. Trimming cost V 2 bases and J 6 bases; bases outside gene matches: 7. The CDR3, as DNA: TGTGCCAGCAGCCAACTAGCGGGAGCCTTATCCGAGCAGTACTTC. Amino acid sequence: CASSQLAGALSEQYF.

To note about this clonotype: A read error may be the cause here, since a much bigger clone is one base away. V gene TRBV4-1 combines with J gene TRBJ2-1; a weak D match, TRBD2 (7 bases). The germline V gene encodes CDR1 MGHRA and CDR2 YSYEKL. CDR3 length: 16 residues. The CDR3 bases are TGCGCCAGCGGCCAAGTGGGGGGGCTAGCAGGAGATGAGCAGTTCTTC. Its translation is CASGQVGGLAGDEQFF.

The CDR3 DNA follows: TGTGCCTGGAGTGACACTAGCGGGAGGATGGAGCAAGAGACCCAGTACTTC. Its translation: CAWSDTSGRMEQETQYF. The rearrangement uses TRBV30 and TRBJ2-5; 12 bases are a match to TRBD2. Germline CDR1 and CDR2: GTSNPN and SVGIG (reference sequence). The CDR3 is made up of 17 amino acids. V was pared by 1 base and J by 2 bases, with 8 bases of the junction left unmatched.

This clonotype has at least ten counts. This chain joins TRBV5-1 and TRBJ2-3; D gene uncertain. There are 14 residues in the CDR3. V was pared by 4 bases and J by 5 bases, with 14 bases between. In germline, CDR1 is SGHRS, CDR2 YFSETQ. The CDR3 loop is CASSTDLGLDTQYF. DNA for the CDR3: TGCGCCAGCAGCACAGACCTAGGATTAGATACGCAGTATTTT.

V usage is TRBV27 and J usage is TRBJ1-4, with a possible D match to TRBD1 (5 bases). V lost 2 bases and J 7 bases, leaving 14 bases between the germline ends. This CDR3 contains 15 residues. In germline, CDR1 is MNHEY, CDR2 SMNVEV (reference sequence). DNA of the CDR3: TGTGCCAGCAGTTTACACGGGGGTGACGGTGAAAAACTGTTTTTT. This sequence encodes CASSLHGGDGEKLFF.

This clonotype was found many times. Germline is not matched at one junction end, which may reflect a read error. This chain links TRBV6-2 or TRBV6-3 with TRBJ2-7, with TRBD1 as a possible D gene (6 bases). Germline-derived CDR1 and CDR2 are MNHEY and SVGEGT. This CDR3 region has 12 residues. The CDR3 region has the DNA TGTGCCAGCAGTTACTCGGCAGGGGCCGGTACCTTC. It translates to CASSYSAGAGTF.

A word on this clonotype: This sequence may be a read error, since a much larger clone differs from it by one base. The genes are TRBV13 and TRBJ1-1; unclear D gene. CDR1 and CDR2 (germline): PRHDT, FYEKMQ (reference sequence). V lost 6 bases and J lost 7, with 15 bases in between. CDR3 size: 13 residues. The CDR3 DNA sequence: TGTGCCAGCAGTTCTCTACTGGTGGTTGAAGCTTTCTTT. This codes for CASSSLLVVEAFF. The full variable domain, completed using reference TRBV13 and TRBJ1-1, is AAGVIQSPRHLIKEKRETATLKCYPIPRHDTVYWYQQGPGQDPQFLISFYEKMQSDKGSIPDRFSAQQFSDYHSELNMSSLELGDSALYFCASSSLLVVEAFFGQGTRLTVV.

The chain couples TRBV7-2 to TRBJ2-1, with D hard to call. The length of the CDR3 is 14 residues. Germline CDR1 and CDR2: SGHTA and FQGNSA. The V end lost 6 bases, the J end lost 3 bases, and 12 bases lay between the germline ends. In nucleotides, the CDR3 is TGTGCCAGCAGTCCCCTTACGGGCTACAATGAGCAGTTCTTC. The encoded protein is CASSPLTGYNEQFF.

This clonotype was observed at least ten times. The rearrangement joins TRBV4-3 to TRBJ2-7; the match to TRBD2 covers 12 bases. Germline loops: CDR1 LGHNA, CDR2 YSLEER. The V and J ends lost 0 bases and 6 bases, in that order; junction bases with no gene match: 3. This CDR3 spans 15 amino acids. Here the CDR3 DNA reads TGCGCCAGCAGCCAAGAACTAGCGGGAGGTCGCGAGCAGTACTTC. This gives the protein CASSQELAGGREQYF.

This clonotype has a count of ten or more. The CDR3 sequence is CASSQVAGDYEQYF. Written as DNA, the CDR3 is TGCGCCAGCAGCCAAGTCGCAGGGGACTACGAGCAGTACTTC. The chain links TRBV4-1 to TRBJ2-7, with TRBD1 as a possible D gene (6 bases). The CDR3 is made up of 14 amino acids. Germline-derived CDR1 and CDR2 are MGHRA and YSYEKL. V lost 1 base and J 3 bases, leaving 10 bases between the germline ends.

This clonotype was seen ten or more times. The chain uses TRBV7-9 and TRBJ2-1; D gene ambiguous. Deletions cut 1 base from V and 0 bases from J, with 7 bases between. The CDR3 covers 15 residues. Germline V gene data show CDR1 as SEHNR and CDR2 as FQNEAQ (reference sequence). The CDR3 sequence is CASSLGVGSYNEQFF. DNA for the CDR3: TGTGCCAGCAGCTTAGGGGTGGGCTCCTACAATGAGCAGTTCTTC.

In its sample, this clonotype was seen many times. The chain links TRBV6-5 to TRBJ2-3; TRBD2 might be the D (5 bases). This CDR3 region has 15 residues. Germline assignment: CDR1 MNHEY and CDR2 SVGAGI. Trimming removed 7 bases at V and 0 bases at J, with 14 bases between. The CDR3 nucleotides are TGTGCCAGCACAATCGGAGCGGCTAGCACAGATACGCAGTATTTT. Amino acids: CASTIGAASTDTQYF.

This clonotype was seen repeatedly, ten times or more. The chain joins TRBV28 to TRBJ1-5; D gene ambiguous. V gave up 5 bases and J gave up 6 bases, with 8 bases separating them. CDR1 and CDR2 from the germline V gene are MDHEN and SYDVKM. The CDR3 length is 12 residues. The CDR3 is CASSEGRQPQHF. In nucleotides, the CDR3 is TGTGCCAGCAGTGAAGGGCGTCAGCCCCAGCATTTT.

This clonotype was observed many times. This rearrangement joins TRBV28 to TRBJ2-7; no clear D gene. The CDR3 covers 13 residues. V was pared by 7 bases and J by 0 bases, with 10 bases between. The germline V gene has CDR1 MDHEN and CDR2 SYDVKM. The CDR3 region is CASTRRSSYEQYF. CDR3 DNA sequence: TGTGCCAGCACCCGACGGAGCTCCTACGAGCAGTACTTC.

As for this clonotype: A read error may be the cause here, since a much bigger clone is one base away. CDR3 region: CASTRPWWAATNTGELLF. The CDR3 bases are TGTGCCAGCACCCGACCTTGGTGGGCAGCCACGAACACCGGGGAGCTGCTTTTT. The genes are TRBV6-2 or TRBV6-3 and TRBJ2-2; the D gene is possibly TRBD2 (5 bases). The CDR3 totals 18 residues. Germline values: CDR1 MNHEY, CDR2 SVGEGT.

This clonotype was seen only a few times. The gene calls are TRBV12-3 or TRBV12-4 and TRBJ1-1, with D possibly TRBD1 on 6 matching bases. The CDR3 loop spans 15 amino acids. Trimming removed 3 bases at V and 5 bases at J, with 16 bases between. CDR3 sequence reads: CASSFVQGIDTEAFF. CDR3 sequence (DNA): TGTGCCAGCAGTTTTGTCCAGGGGATAGATACTGAAGCTTTCTTT.

This clonotype occurred many times. The chain is built from TRBV4-1 and TRBJ2-1; 9 bases map to TRBD2. V shed 0 bases, J shed 5 bases, and the junction held 8 bases outside the gene matches. Germline CDR1 MGHRA, CDR2 YSYEKL. There are 17 residues in the CDR3. CDR3 sequence (DNA): TGCGCCAGCAGCCAAGAGGGCGCTAGCGGGGAGCACAATGAGCAGTTCTTC. Amino acids: CASSQEGASGEHNEQFF.

This clonotype was seen many times. The chain is built from TRBV5-5 and TRBJ2-7, with D hard to call. CDR3 length: 12 amino acids. Germline CDR1 and CDR2: SGHKS and YYEKEE (reference sequence). V gave up 1 base and J gave up 3 bases, with 5 bases separating them. The CDR3 DNA is TGTGCCAGCAGCTTGATAGGCTACGAGCAGTACTTC. This sequence encodes CASSLIGYEQYF. Looking up the rest from reference TRBV5-5 and TRBJ2-7 gives the full variable domain: DAGVTQSPTHLIKTRGQQVTLRCSPISGHKSVSWYQQVLGQGPQFIFQYYEKEERGRGNFPDRFSARQFPNYSSELNVNALLLGDSALYLCASSLIGYEQYFGPGTRLTVT.

About this clonotype: A read error may explain this, as a much larger clone is one base away. The chain combines TRBV28 with TRBJ1-1; perhaps TRBD1 as D (5 bases). Germline assignment: CDR1 MDHEN and CDR2 SYDVKM. The CDR3 sequence is 16 residues long. V was cut by 3 bases and J by 0 bases, with 14 bases left in between. CDR3 sequence: CASSFLRTYMNTEAFF. The CDR3 DNA is TGTGCCAGCAGTTTTCTAAGGACATATATGAACACTGAAGCTTTCTTT.

This clonotype has at least ten counts. The chain uses TRBV29-1 and TRBJ2-1; 7 nucleotides line up with TRBD2. Looked up from germline, CDR1 is SQVTM and CDR2 is ANQGSEA. The V and J ends lost 4 bases and 4 bases, in that order; junction bases with no gene match: 4. The CDR3 consists of 13 residues. CDR3 coding DNA: TGCAGCGTTGGCGGGAGAGTTTACAATGAGCAGTTCTTC. It encodes CSVGGRVYNEQFF.

In its sample, this clonotype was seen many times. J is TRBJ2-4 and V is TRBV3-1, with 12 bases that match TRBD2. CDR1 is LGHDT, CDR2 YNNKEL, per germline (reference sequence). The CDR3 is made up of 20 amino acids. The J segment lost 0 bases and the V segment lost 0 bases, leaving 9 bases of the junction unmatched. DNA for the CDR3: TGTGCCAGCAGCCAAGATCCTTCTCTAGCGGGAGGGTTAGCCAAAAACATTCAGTACTTC. Translation gives CASSQDPSLAGGLAKNIQYF. Based on the CDR3 plus reference TRBV3-1 and TRBJ2-4, the full variable domain is DTAVSQTPKYLVTQMGNDKSIKCEQNLGHDTMYWYKQDSKKFLKIMFSYNNKELIINETVPNRFSPKSPDKAHLNLHINSLELGDSAVYFCASSQDPSLAGGLAKNIQYFGAGTRLSVL.

To note about this clonotype: Since the CDR3 does not end with the conserved phenylalanine or tryptophan, this likely comes from a read error. This chain links TRBV7-9 with TRBJ2-1; D is perhaps TRBD2 (5 bases). V lost 6 bases to trimming and J lost 7 bases, with 10 bases between them. CDR3 length equals 12 residues. CDR1 and CDR2 (germline): SEHNR, FQNEAQ (reference sequence). CDR3 in amino acids: CASRLGLNEQFS. The CDR3 bases are TGTGCCAGCAGACTAGGGCTTAATGAGCAGTTCTCC.

About this clonotype: A much bigger clone sits one base away, suggesting this may be a read error. The V gene is TRBV7-2, the J gene TRBJ2-1, with D possibly called TRBD1 or TRBD2 (6 bases each). Per germline, CDR1 SGHTA and CDR2 FQGNSA. The CDR3 loop spans 15 amino acids. CDR3 nucleotides: TGTGCCAACAGCTTAGGGGGAGGCGCCTACAATGAGCAGTTCTTC. Protein sequence: CANSLGGGAYNEQFF.

Points on this clonotype: This may come from a read error, since a much larger clone is one base off. This chain uses TRBV20-1 with TRBJ2-7; TRBD1 aligns across 7 bases. Per germline, CDR1 DFQATT and CDR2 SNEGSKA (reference sequence). The V gene end was trimmed by 5 bases and the J gene end by 2 bases; junction bases not matched to a gene: 6. This CDR3 spans 13 amino acids. This CDR3 is CSAWTGPAYEQYF. The CDR3, as DNA: TGCAGTGCTTGGACAGGACCGGCCTACGAGCAGTACTTC.

This clonotype was seen repeatedly, ten times or more. The CDR3 DNA is TGTGCCAGTAGTTCTGCCATACCGGTCGGCAGCGGCTACACCTTC. It encodes CASSSAIPVGSGYTF. The genes are TRBV19 and TRBJ1-2; unclear D gene. CDR3 length: 15 amino acids. CDR1 LNHDA and CDR2 SQIVND come from the germline V gene (reference sequence). Trimming stripped 5 bases from V and 8 bases from J, with 21 bases between.